The source of this T cell receptor beta chain is a study of CD8 T cells in Susac syndrome. In this sample, this clonotype turned up a few times. RNA totalling roughly 0.5 to 1 ug underwent reverse transcription with random hexamers. TCRdb fed the immunoSEQ multiplex PCR reads into MiXCR, producing one record per CDR3 protein. The table lists about 160,000 distinct CDR3 sequences, 93% of them singletons, with around 0.13% in the top ten. The germline V gene has CDR1 SGHNT and CDR2 YENEEA. The CDR3 contains 13 residues. The V and J ends lost 2 bases and 5 bases respectively, with 6 bases between them. This chain links TRBV11-3 with TRBJ2-2; possible D gene TRBD2, 5 bases. The receptor was isolated from a human donor in good health. Source material: CD4+ T cells from PBMCs. The CDR3 loop is CASSLSGTGELFF. The CDR3, as DNA: TGTGCCAGCAGCTTATCGGGGACCGGGGAGCTGTTTTTT.